Shown below are 6 T cell receptor beta chains from a single sample sequenced in a study of cytomegalovirus exposure and HLA in healthy donors. Amplification used 60 Vbeta primers and 13 Jbeta primers. Using immunoSEQ multiplex PCR, the repertoire was profiled, and TCRdb retains in-frame clones only, with some absent. In the table there are tens of thousands of clones, about four fifths of which are singletons. Sequenced sample: PBMCs. The receptor set was obtained from a man aged 45 to 65 in good health and CMV-seropositive.

This clone came up a few times. The rearrangement joins TRBV19 to TRBJ1-2; no reliable D call. V lost 2 bases to trimming and J lost 8 bases, with 21 bases between them. This CDR3 has 16 residues. Per the germline V gene, CDR1 is LNHDA and CDR2 is SQIVND (reference sequence). This CDR3 is CASSITPARKNNGYTF. The CDR3, as DNA: TGTGCCAGTAGTATAACCCCAGCGCGGAAAAATAACGGCTACACCTTC.

The chain couples TRBV29-1 to TRBJ2-1; 7 bases match TRBD1. Looked up from germline, CDR1 is SQVTM and CDR2 is ANQGSEA. This CDR3 has 15 residues. J lost 10 bases, V lost 6 bases, and 18 bases had no gene match. CDR3 sequence (DNA): TGCAGCGTGAGGGACAGCCGATTTCATAAGGGGGAGCAGTTCTTC. It encodes CSVRDSRFHKGEQFF.

CDR3 nucleotide sequence: TGTGCCTGGAGTGTACGGGCGGGAATCCAAGAGACCCAGTACTTC. Translation: CAWSVRAGIQETQYF. This chain connects TRBV30 to TRBJ2-5, with D perhaps TRBD2 (6 bases). Germline-derived CDR1 and CDR2 are GTSNPN and SVGIG (reference sequence). This CDR3 contains 15 residues. With 0 bases removed from V and 1 base from J, the gap between germline ends came to 12 bases.

This clone was detected once. This rearrangement joins TRBV7-2 to TRBJ1-1; D is unclear. The CDR3 extends over 13 amino acids. Trimming cost V 2 bases and J 1 base, with 5 bases left between them. Looked up from germline, CDR1 is SGHTA and CDR2 is FQGNSA. CDR3: CASSLRQNTEAFF. Written as DNA, the CDR3 is TGTGCCAGCAGCTTAAGACAGAACACTGAAGCTTTCTTT.

The chain carries TRBV7-4 and TRBJ2-1, with 15 bases that match TRBD2. This CDR3 region has 17 residues. Germline CDR1 and CDR2: SGHVT and SQSDAQ. Losses at the gene ends were 5 bases for V and 9 bases for J; bases not matched to a gene: 11. CDR3 in DNA: TGTGCCAGCAGCCCAACCCTCGGGACTAGCGGGAGGTTTGAGCAGTTCTTC. It codes for CASSPTLGTSGRFEQFF.

The sample holds one count of this clone. The chain couples TRBV9 to TRBJ1-2, with D tentatively TRBD1 (6 bases). V was clipped by 0 bases and J by 5 bases, with 8 bases between them. Germline CDR1 is SGDLS and CDR2 is YYNGEE. This CDR3 is 13 amino acids long. In DNA form, the CDR3 reads TGTGCCAGCAGCGTAGGACAGGTTTATGGCTACACCTTC. Translating gives CASSVGQVYGYTF. Supplemented by reference TRBV9 and TRBJ1-2, the full variable domain reads DSGVTQTPKHLITATGQRVTLRCSPRSGDLSVYWYQQSLDQGLQFLIQYYNGEERAKGNILERFSAQQFPDLHSELNLSSLELGDSALYFCASSVGQVYGYTFGSGTRLTVV.